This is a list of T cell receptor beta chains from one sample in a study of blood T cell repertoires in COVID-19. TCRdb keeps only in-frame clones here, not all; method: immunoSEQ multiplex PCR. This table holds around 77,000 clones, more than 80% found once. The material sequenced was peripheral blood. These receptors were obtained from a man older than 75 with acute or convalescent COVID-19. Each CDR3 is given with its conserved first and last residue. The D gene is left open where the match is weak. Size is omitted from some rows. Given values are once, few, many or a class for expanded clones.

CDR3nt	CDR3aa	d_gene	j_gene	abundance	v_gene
TGTGCTAGTGGTTCGATACCACGGGGGGAAGCTTTCTTT	CASGSIPRGEAFF	-	TRBJ1-1	-	TRBV12-5
TGCGCCAGCAGCCCCGACCTAAGCGGGGGGGCTAGCACAGATACGCAGTATTTT	CASSPDLSGGASTDTQYF	TRBD2	TRBJ2-3	-	TRBV5-1
TGTGCCAGCAGTCTCCCCGCGGGAGCCTACGAGCAGTACTTC	CASSLPAGAYEQYF	TRBD2	TRBJ2-7	few	TRBV6-6
TGTGCCAGCAGTCTCCTCCTTCGAGATACGCAGTATTTT	CASSLLLRDTQYF	-	TRBJ2-3	-	TRBV12-3/TRBV12-4
TGCGCCAGCAGCTTGATGGACAGGGACACTGAAGCTTTCTTT	CASSLMDRDTEAFF	TRBD1	TRBJ1-1	-	TRBV5-1
TGTGCCAGCAGTCCGCCGGGTAGCGGGGGCCGGGAGTACTTC	CASSPPGSGGREYF	TRBD2	TRBJ2-7	few	TRBV6-2/TRBV6-3
TGTGCCAGCAGCCGGCGAGGGACTTCAGGTGAGCAGTTCTTC	CASSRRGTSGEQFF	-	TRBJ2-1	-	TRBV3-1/TRBV3-2
TGTGCCAGCAGCCCTGGACAGGGGTTCGAGACCCAGTACTTC	CASSPGQGFETQYF	TRBD1	TRBJ2-5	-	TRBV5-4
TGTGCCAGCTCACCACCGGGCCACACCTACGAGCAGTACTTC	CASSPPGHTYEQYF	-	TRBJ2-7	-	TRBV18
TGTGCCAGCTCACCACCAACGGGAGCAACTAATGAAAAACTGTTTTTT	CASSPPTGATNEKLFF	-	TRBJ1-4	-	TRBV18